This TCR beta chain is from a study of radiotherapy plus CTLA-4 blockade in lung cancer. Profiling relied on immunoSEQ multiplex PCR, and the TCRdb table lists in-frame clones only, not all of them. Counted here are about 93,000 clones, about 86% occurring once; the ten biggest clones make up approximately 4.9%. The source was peripheral blood, collected from a patient treated with radiotherapy plus ipilimumab. The source of this sequence is a human donor with non-small cell lung cancer that progressed on radiotherapy plus ipilimumab.

The CDR3 nucleotides read TGTGCCAGCAGTGAAATGGAGGGAAAGGGAGAGACCCAGTACTTC. Its protein product is CASSEMEGKGETQYF. The chain carries TRBV2 and TRBJ2-5, with D tentatively TRBD2 (6 bases). The CDR3 contains 15 residues. V was trimmed by 2 bases and J by 4 bases, leaving 14 bases between them. Germline V CDR1 and CDR2: SNHLY, FYNNEI.